The present entry profiles one T cell receptor beta chain with its context. The data derive from a study of blood T cell repertoires in COVID-19. On the study more broadly: Researchers got acute and convalescent COVID-19 samples from the United States, Italy and Spain. T cells, B-cell-depleted T cells, or PBMCs supplied cDNA or gDNA.

In the authors' workflow: For nucleated cells, counts were estimated from reference gene primer amplification. Method: immunoSEQ multiplex PCR; TCRdb's copy keeps in-frame clones and lacks some. V, J and clone size are those of that table, while D and trimming were read from the DNA. The sample lists about 150,000 clones, approximately 80% occurring once. The CDR3 totals 14 residues. Looked up from germline, CDR1 is MGHRA and CDR2 is YSYEKL. V lost 5 bases to trimming and J lost 5 bases, with 15 bases between them. Input material: peripheral blood. This chain links TRBV4-1 with TRBJ1-1; D is ambiguous. The source is a woman aged 40-49 years with active or convalescent COVID-19. The CDR3 loop is CASSRDGGWTEAFF. The CDR3 nucleotides read TGCGCCAGCAGCAGGGATGGAGGGTGGACTGAAGCTTTCTTT.